A single T cell receptor (beta chain) is shown here with its context. Its antigen is undetermined. The PCR made use of 60 Vbeta and 13 Jbeta primers. Original methodology: As a later analysis found, there were 70 million to 100 million unique TCR beta chains, of which 8.5 million to 14 million were shared. Data came from immunoSEQ multiplex PCR; TCRdb stores just in-frame clones and leaves some out. That table furnishes V, J and clone size, whereas the DNA furnished D and trimming. The sample features about 120,000 clones, with around 1.6% in its top ten. The sample comes from a study of cytomegalovirus exposure and HLA in healthy donors. Findings and caveats of the study: Across all donors, roughly uniform sequencing depth was an assumption of the presence/absence analyses. A link between a missense DCLRE1C variant and TCR beta V- and J-gene trimming emerged from a later analysis.

Trimming cost V 1 base and J 2 bases, with 8 bases left between them. This CDR3 is built from 15 residues. Germline values: CDR1 MNHEY, CDR2 SVGAGI. The donors were healthy bone marrow donors. The chain recombines TRBV6-5 with TRBJ2-2, with D unresolved. The receptor was derived from a man younger than 35 in good health and CMV-seronegative. Sequencing input: PBMCs. The CDR3 reads CASSYLRLNTGELFF. DNA for the CDR3: TGTGCCAGCAGTTACTTAAGACTTAACACCGGGGAGCTGTTTTTT.